These 25 T cell receptor beta chains originate from one sample sequenced in a study of cytomegalovirus exposure and HLA in healthy donors. The PCR had 60 Vbeta and 13 Jbeta primers. Generated by immunoSEQ multiplex PCR, the TCRdb table keeps only in-frame clones and is missing some. This sample carries more than 95,000 clones, about two thirds of them seen once, and the ten largest clones take approximately 3.8%. The specimen was PBMCs. The origin of the receptors is a man aged 25-40 years in good health and CMV-seronegative.

The V and J genes are TRBV7-9 and TRBJ2-5, with 7 bases that match TRBD2. With 5 bases clipped from V and 9 bases from J, the junction kept 6 bases outside the gene matches. Germline loops: CDR1 SEHNR, CDR2 FQNEAQ (reference sequence). The length of the CDR3 is 12 residues. The CDR3: CASSLGGLSQYF. DNA for the CDR3: TGTGCCAGCAGCCTGGGGGGGTTGTCCCAGTACTTC.

This clone has a single count. V usage is TRBV27 and J usage is TRBJ2-4; the match to TRBD1 covers 10 bases. The length of the CDR3 is 15 residues. J gave up 7 bases and V 6 bases, and 9 bases lay outside the gene matches. Germline V gene sequence: CDR1 MNHEY, CDR2 SMNVEV (reference sequence). The CDR3 DNA follows: TGTGCCAGCAGCGCAGGGGACAGGGGATGGAACATTCAGTACTTC. This encodes CASSAGDRGWNIQYF.

On this clone itself: Mismatch with germline at one junction end may stem from a read error. The J gene is TRBJ1-2, the V gene TRBV7-9; D is ambiguous. Germline loops: CDR1 SEHNR, CDR2 FQNEAQ (reference sequence). The CDR3 is 17 residues long. CDR3 nucleotide sequence: TGTTCCAGCAGCTCGCCTCGCGGGGTGGGTTGGGTCTATGGCTACACCTTC. Protein sequence: CSSSSPRGVGWVYGYTF.

This clone showed up just once. This chain uses TRBV19 with TRBJ2-5; 8 nucleotides line up with TRBD1. Germline V gene lookup returns CDR1 LNHDA and CDR2 SQIVND (reference sequence). The CDR3 runs to 15 residues. V shed 9 bases and J 7 bases; nucleotides not matched to a gene: 16. CDR3 nucleotides: TGTGCCAGAAGTTCTGGTCGCAGGGGGCGAGCGACCCAGTACTTC. Encoded protein: CARSSGRRGRATQYF. Together with reference TRBV19 and TRBJ2-5, the CDR3 gives the full variable domain: DGGITQSPKYLFRKEGQNVTLSCEQNLNHDAMYWYRQDPGQGLRLIYYSQIVNDFQKGDIAEGYSVSREKKESFPLTVTSAQKNPTAFYLCARSSGRRGRATQYFGPGTRLLVL.

The CDR3 bases are TGTGCCAGCAGTCGGACAGGGGGATCGGACGAGCAGTACTTC. As protein: CASSRTGGSDEQYF. The chain joins TRBV6-5 to TRBJ2-7; 10 bases align to TRBD1. CDR1 is MNHEY, CDR2 SVGAGI, per germline. V was clipped by 5 bases and J by 5 bases; unmatched bases: 6. The CDR3 runs to 14 residues.

The chain employs TRBV25-1 and TRBJ1-2; TRBD1 is a possible D gene (5 bases). Looked up from germline, CDR1 is MGHDK and CDR2 is SYGVNS. Between the trimmed V and J ends, which lost 1 base and 4 bases, there was a span of 16 bases. The CDR3 totals 16 residues. CDR3 DNA sequence: TGTGCCAGCAGTGAATGGGGCAGGCGGGAGAGCTATGGCTACACCTTC. Translating gives CASSEWGRRESYGYTF.

The chain carries TRBV7-8 and TRBJ1-5, with D possibly being TRBD1 (5 bases). Germline lookup yields CDR1 SGHVS and CDR2 FQNEAQ. The V and J ends lost 3 bases and 12 bases respectively, with 18 bases between them. The CDR3 is 14 amino acids. DNA of the CDR3: TGTGCCAGCAGCTTTGAAGGGGCCTTAGAGCTCCAGCATTTT. Amino acids: CASSFEGALELQHF.

This clone was observed once. The V call is TRBV14, the J call TRBJ1-2, with D hard to call. V lost 4 bases and J 3 bases, leaving 15 bases between the germline ends. The germline CDR1 and CDR2 sequences are SGHDN and FVKESK. The length of the CDR3 is 15 residues. DNA for the CDR3: TGTGCCAGCAGCCCCGTTTATTCGGGATACTATGGCTACACCTTC. Protein product: CASSPVYSGYYGYTF.

The chain combines TRBV7-3 with TRBJ2-3; 11 nucleotides line up with TRBD2. J was trimmed by 9 bases and V by 4 bases; bases with no gene match: 6. The CDR3 sequence is 14 residues long. CDR1 is SGHTA, CDR2 FQGTGA, per germline. The CDR3 DNA is TGTGCCAGCAGCTCCGGGACTAGCGGAGAGACGCAGTATTTT. This encodes CASSSGTSGETQYF.

The chain uses TRBV5-1 and TRBJ1-2, with 9 bases identical to TRBD1. Germline V lookup: CDR1 SGHRS, CDR2 YFSETQ. The length of the CDR3 is 13 residues. With V trimmed by 4 bases and J by 8 bases, 6 bases remained unmatched. The CDR3 bases are TGCGCCAGCAGCCCCCGGGACAGGGACGGCTACACCTTC. It codes for CASSPRDRDGYTF.

This chain connects TRBV6-1 to TRBJ2-4, with 11 bases that match TRBD1. The germline V gene has CDR1 MNHNS and CDR2 SASEGT. The CDR3 has 14 amino acids. V dropped 5 bases and J dropped 9; count of bases not matched to a gene: 6. The CDR3 DNA sequence: TGTGCCAGCAGTCCCGGGACAGGGGGAGGCATTCAGTACTTC. Protein: CASSPGTGGGIQYF.

The genes are TRBV9 and TRBJ2-3, with 11 bases lining up with TRBD2. The CDR3 loop spans 17 amino acids. Germline CDR1 SGDLS, CDR2 YYNGEE. Unmatched junction bases numbered 7, after V lost 3 bases and J lost 1 base. The DNA of the CDR3 is TGTGCCAGCAGCGATAGCGGGGGGGCAATCGGCACAGATACGCAGTATTTT. Translation gives CASSDSGGAIGTDTQYF.

V and J are TRBV4-1 and TRBJ1-5, with D perhaps matching TRBD1 (5 bases). The V and J ends lost 4 bases and 6 bases respectively, with 19 bases between them. Germline CDR1 reads MGHRA; CDR2 reads YSYEKL. The CDR3 extends over 16 amino acids. The CDR3 here is CASSLNKGREVQPQHF. The CDR3 nucleotides read TGCGCCAGCAGCCTTAACAAGGGCAGGGAGGTTCAGCCCCAGCATTTT.

V and J are TRBV2 and TRBJ1-5; TRBD1 matches 7 bases. This CDR3 is 16 amino acids long. V lost 6 bases and J lost 3; bases outside the gene matches: 11. Germline CDR1 and CDR2: SNHLY and FYNNEI. CDR3 region: CASSRDREDYNQPQHF. The CDR3 DNA follows: TGTGCCAGCAGCCGAGACAGGGAGGATTACAATCAGCCCCAGCATTTT.

DNA for the CDR3: TGTGCCAGCACCCAAGGGGGGGGCACAGATACGCAGTATTTT. Translating gives CASTQGGGTDTQYF. The chain employs TRBV28 and TRBJ2-3; tentative D call: TRBD2 (7 bases). Germline loops: CDR1 MDHEN, CDR2 SYDVKM. CDR3 length: 14 amino acids. V lost 7 bases, J lost 1 base, and 12 bases lay in between.

This chain uses TRBV11-1 with TRBJ1-2, with D possibly matching TRBD1 (6 bases). Germline assignment: CDR1 SGHAT and CDR2 FQDESV (reference sequence). The germline V and J ends were trimmed by 1 base and 1 base, with 10 bases remaining between them. This CDR3 comprises 15 residues. CDR3 coding DNA: TGTGCCAGCAGCTTAGACAGGGAGATTAACTATGGCTACACCTTC. It codes for CASSLDREINYGYTF.

The CDR3 reads CATSLGLTDTEAFF. CDR3 nucleotide sequence: TGTGCCACCAGCCTAGGCCTCACGGACACTGAAGCTTTCTTT. This chain uses TRBV15 with TRBJ1-1, with D unresolved. Germline lookup yields CDR1 LNHNV and CDR2 YYDKDF (reference sequence). V lost 5 bases and J lost 3, with 13 bases in between. The CDR3 runs to 14 residues. Filled out from reference TRBV15 and TRBJ1-1, the complete variable domain reads DAMVIQNPRYQVTQFGKPVTLSCSQTLNHNVMYWYQQKSSQAPKLLFHYYDKDFNNEADTPDNFQSRRPNTSFCFLDIRSPGLGDTAMYLCATSLGLTDTEAFFGQGTRLTVV.

CDR3 sequence: CASRSDSDYSYEQYF. For the CDR3, the DNA is TGTGCCAGCAGAAGCGATTCGGACTATAGCTACGAGCAGTACTTC. The chain joins TRBV27 to TRBJ2-7, with D possibly matching TRBD2 (6 bases). The CDR3 loop spans 15 amino acids. The germline CDR1 and CDR2 sequences are MNHEY and SMNVEV (reference sequence). V lost 6 bases and J 3 bases, leaving 18 bases between the germline ends.

The genes are TRBV7-8 and TRBJ2-7, with 13 bases lining up with TRBD2. The CDR3 runs to 17 residues. The V segment lost 5 bases and the J segment 3 bases; nucleotides outside the gene matches: 10. Germline assignment: CDR1 SGHVS and CDR2 FQNEAQ. The CDR3 reads CASSLGLAGALSYEQYF. The CDR3 bases are TGTGCCAGCAGCCTCGGACTAGCGGGGGCCCTTAGCTACGAGCAGTACTTC. Drawing the rest from reference TRBV7-8 and TRBJ2-7, the complete variable domain is GAGVSQSPRYKVAKRGQDVALRCDPISGHVSLFWYQQALGQGPEFLTYFQNEAQLDKSGLPSDRFFAERPEGSVSTLKIQRTQQEDSAVYLCASSLGLAGALSYEQYFGPGTRLTVT.

This chain uses TRBV30 with TRBJ1-5, with 8 nucleotides matching TRBD1. V was pared by 2 bases and J by 7 bases, with 4 bases of the junction left unmatched. Germline CDR1 reads GTSNPN; CDR2 reads SVGIG (reference sequence). The CDR3 has 13 amino acids. CDR3 bases: TGTGCCTGGAGTACACAGGGGGGACAGCCCCAGCATTTT. It is translated as CAWSTQGGQPQHF.

This clone has only a few counts. V and J are TRBV7-8 and TRBJ2-1; TRBD2 is a possible D gene (6 bases). In germline, CDR1 is SGHVS, CDR2 FQNEAQ. Trimming pared 3 bases from V and 4 bases from J, leaving 13 bases between. CDR3 length: 15 amino acids. CDR3 in DNA: TGTGCCAGCAGCTTGCTCGAAGGGAGGTACAATGAGCAGTTCTTC. Amino acids: CASSLLEGRYNEQFF.

The chain joins TRBV7-9 to TRBJ1-4; TRBD1 agrees at 11 bases. V gave up 6 bases and J gave up 8 bases; unmatched junction bases: 17. CDR1 and CDR2 from the germline V gene are SEHNR and FQNEAQ (reference sequence). The CDR3 extends over 18 amino acids. The CDR3 DNA sequence: TGTGCCAGCAGTCCCCAACCGGGACAGGGGGTCTATAAGGAAAAACTGTTTTTT. Translated, it gives CASSPQPGQGVYKEKLFF.

Concerning this clone itself: The junction does not match germline at one end; this may be a read error. The chain uses TRBV5-4 and TRBJ2-7; a weak D match, TRBD2 (5 bases). This CDR3 has 15 amino acids. Germline CDR1 reads SGHNT; CDR2 reads YYREEE (reference sequence). In nucleotides, the CDR3 is TGCGCCAGCAGCTTCTCTACGGGGTTCGATTACGAGCAGTACTTC. Protein product: CASSFSTGFDYEQYF.

V and J are TRBV5-4 and TRBJ2-1; 9 bases line up with TRBD1. J lost 7 bases, V lost 1 base, and 6 bases had no gene match. Germline CDR1 SGHNT, CDR2 YYREEE (reference sequence). This CDR3 is 15 amino acids long. This CDR3 is CASSLRTGVVNEQFF. The DNA of the CDR3 is TGTGCCAGCAGCTTGCGGACAGGGGTTGTAAATGAGCAGTTCTTC.

The chain has TRBV4-1 and TRBJ1-1; 7 bases match TRBD1. The germline V gene encodes CDR1 MGHRA and CDR2 YSYEKL. After removal of 4 bases from V and 0 bases from J, the junction contained 11 bases not matched to a gene. The CDR3 is 17 residues long. The CDR3 nucleotides read TGCGCCAGCAGCCTAACCCCCCCCGGGACAGTGAACACTGAAGCTTTCTTT. Its translation is CASSLTPPGTVNTEAFF.